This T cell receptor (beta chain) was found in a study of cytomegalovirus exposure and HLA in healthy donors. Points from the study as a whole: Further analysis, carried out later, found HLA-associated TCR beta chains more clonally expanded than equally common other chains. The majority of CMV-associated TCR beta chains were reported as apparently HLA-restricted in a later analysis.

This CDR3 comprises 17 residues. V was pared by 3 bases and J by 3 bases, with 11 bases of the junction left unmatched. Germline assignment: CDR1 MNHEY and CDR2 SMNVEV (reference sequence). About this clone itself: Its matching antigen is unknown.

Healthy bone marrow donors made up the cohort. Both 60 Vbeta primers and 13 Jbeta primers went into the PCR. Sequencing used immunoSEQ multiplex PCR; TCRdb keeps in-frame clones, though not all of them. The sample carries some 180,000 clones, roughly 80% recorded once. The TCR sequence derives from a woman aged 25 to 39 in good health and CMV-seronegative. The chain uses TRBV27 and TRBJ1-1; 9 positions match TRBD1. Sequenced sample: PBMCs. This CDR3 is CASSLLDRGWGHTEAFF. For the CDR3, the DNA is TGTGCCAGCAGTTTGCTGGACAGGGGTTGGGGACACACTGAAGCTTTCTTT.